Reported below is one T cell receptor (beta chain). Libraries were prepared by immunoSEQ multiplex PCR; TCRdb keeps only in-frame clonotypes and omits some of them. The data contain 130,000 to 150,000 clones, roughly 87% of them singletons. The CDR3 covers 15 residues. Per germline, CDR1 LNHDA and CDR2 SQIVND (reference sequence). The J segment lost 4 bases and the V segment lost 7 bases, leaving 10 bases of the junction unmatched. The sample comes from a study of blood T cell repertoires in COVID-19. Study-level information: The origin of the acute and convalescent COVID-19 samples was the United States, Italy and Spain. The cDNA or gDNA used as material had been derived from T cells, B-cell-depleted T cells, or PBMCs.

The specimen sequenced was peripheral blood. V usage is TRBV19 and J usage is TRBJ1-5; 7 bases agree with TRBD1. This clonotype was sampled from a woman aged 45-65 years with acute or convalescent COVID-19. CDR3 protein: CASTRQGLTNQPQHF. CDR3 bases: TGTGCCAGTACCCGACAGGGACTGACAAATCAGCCCCAGCATTTT.